What follows are 9 T cell receptor beta chains derived from one specimen sequenced in a study of T cells after yellow fever vaccination. TCRdb itself ran the 5' RACE reads through MiXCR, one entry per CDR3 protein. The sample contains about 300,000 distinct CDR3 sequences, under 9% of which appear only once. Sequencing was performed on CD4+ T cells sorted from PBMCs, taken 5 days after the yellow fever booster vaccination. These receptors were collected from a man aged 18 to 30 who received the YFV17D yellow fever vaccine.

The sample holds a few counts of this clonotype. The rearrangement uses TRBV19 and TRBJ1-1; TRBD1 agrees at 7 bases. Germline CDR1 reads LNHDA; CDR2 reads SQIVND (reference sequence). V gave up 3 bases and J gave up 4 bases; unmatched junction bases: 5. The CDR3 has 14 residues. The CDR3: CASSMTGMSTEAFF. The CDR3, as DNA: TGTGCCAGTAGTATGACAGGGATGAGCACTGAAGCTTTCTTT.

CDR3 DNA sequence: TGCAGCGTTGACAGGGGGACTTCCTACAATGAGCAGTTCTTC. Amino acids: CSVDRGTSYNEQFF. V gene TRBV29-1 combines with J gene TRBJ2-1, with D tentatively TRBD1 (7 bases). V lost 3 bases and J 1 base, leaving 10 bases between the germline ends. CDR3 length: 14 residues. Germline V CDR1 and CDR2: SQVTM, ANQGSEA.

The V gene is TRBV5-1, the J gene TRBJ2-5; unclear D gene. Germline CDR1 is SGHRS and CDR2 is YFSETQ. CDR3 size: 13 residues. Trimming took off 1 base at V and 3 bases at J, with 7 bases between the two ends. The CDR3 coding sequence is TGCGCCAGCAGCTTGCCTGGGGAAGAGACCCAGTACTTC. It yields the protein CASSLPGEETQYF.

In nucleotides, the CDR3 is TGCGCCAGCAGCCCCCAGGGAGGTTACGATACGCAGTATTTT. Protein product: CASSPQGGYDTQYF. This chain joins TRBV5-1 and TRBJ2-3, with a tentative D call TRBD2 (6 bases). The V end lost 4 bases, the J end lost 6 bases, and 15 bases lay between the germline ends. Germline V gene sequence: CDR1 SGHRS, CDR2 YFSETQ. CDR3 length equals 14 residues.

This clonotype was seen only a few times. The chain employs TRBV20-1 and TRBJ2-5; possibly TRBD2 for D (7 bases). CDR1 DFQATT and CDR2 SNEGSKA come from the germline V gene (reference sequence). V lost 4 bases to trimming and J lost 1 base, with 16 bases between them. The CDR3 is 15 residues long. The CDR3 loop is CSATYEGGGQETQYF. The CDR3 bases are TGCAGTGCTACATACGAAGGGGGGGGCCAAGAGACCCAGTACTTC.

For the CDR3, the DNA is TGCGCCAGCAGCCAAGTAGGACTAGCGGACACCGGGGAGCTGTTTTTT. Its translation: CASSQVGLADTGELFF. This rearrangement joins TRBV4-1 to TRBJ2-2; 10 bases are a match to TRBD2. CDR3 size: 16 residues. V was pared by 1 base and J by 3 bases, with 2 bases of the junction left unmatched. CDR1 is MGHRA and CDR2 is YSYEKL in the germline V gene.

This clonotype was recorded a few times. The rearrangement uses TRBV15 and TRBJ1-6; D is unclear. The length of the CDR3 is 14 residues. The germline V and J ends were trimmed by 5 bases and 0 bases, with 5 bases remaining between them. Germline CDR1 reads LNHNV; CDR2 reads YYDKDF (reference sequence). CDR3 in DNA: TGTGCCACCAGCTCCAGCTCCTATAATTCACCCCTCCACTTT. The encoded protein is CATSSSSYNSPLHF.

V gene TRBV9 combines with J gene TRBJ1-4; 7 bases map to TRBD1. J lost 8 bases, V lost 4 bases, and 5 bases had no gene match. The germline V gene encodes CDR1 SGDLS and CDR2 YYNGEE. The CDR3 consists of 13 residues. CDR3 protein: CASSPHRGEKLFF. The CDR3, as DNA: TGTGCCAGCAGCCCTCACAGGGGCGAAAAACTGTTTTTT.

This clonotype has ten or more counts. The J gene is TRBJ1-5, the V gene TRBV7-2; no clear D gene. V dropped 5 bases and J dropped 6 bases, with 14 bases sitting between them. Looked up from germline, CDR1 is SGHTA and CDR2 is FQGNSA. The CDR3 runs to 14 residues. DNA for the CDR3: TGTGCCAGCAGCCCGGGCCCCTCGTCTCAGCCCCAGCATTTT. As protein: CASSPGPSSQPQHF.